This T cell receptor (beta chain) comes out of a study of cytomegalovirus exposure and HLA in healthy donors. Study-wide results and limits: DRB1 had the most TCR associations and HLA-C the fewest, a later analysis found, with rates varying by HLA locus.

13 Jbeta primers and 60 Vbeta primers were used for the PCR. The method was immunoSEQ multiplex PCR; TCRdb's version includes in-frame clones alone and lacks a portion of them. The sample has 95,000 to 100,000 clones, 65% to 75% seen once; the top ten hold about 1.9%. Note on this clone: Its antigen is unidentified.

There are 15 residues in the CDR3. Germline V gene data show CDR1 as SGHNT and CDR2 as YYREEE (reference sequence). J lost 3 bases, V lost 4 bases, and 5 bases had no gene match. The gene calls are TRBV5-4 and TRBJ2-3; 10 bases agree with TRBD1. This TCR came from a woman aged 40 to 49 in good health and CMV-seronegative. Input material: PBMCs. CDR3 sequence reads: CASSPGQGWTDTQYF. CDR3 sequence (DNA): TGTGCCAGCAGCCCGGGACAGGGGTGGACAGATACGCAGTATTTT.